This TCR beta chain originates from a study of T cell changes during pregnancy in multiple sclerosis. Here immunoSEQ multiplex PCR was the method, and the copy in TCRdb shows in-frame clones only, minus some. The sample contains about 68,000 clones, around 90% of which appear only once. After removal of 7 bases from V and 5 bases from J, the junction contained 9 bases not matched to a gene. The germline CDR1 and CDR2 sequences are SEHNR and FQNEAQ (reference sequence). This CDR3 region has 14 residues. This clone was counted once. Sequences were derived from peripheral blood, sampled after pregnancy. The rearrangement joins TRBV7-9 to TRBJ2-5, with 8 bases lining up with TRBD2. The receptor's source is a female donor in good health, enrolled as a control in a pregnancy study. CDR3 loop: CASKSSGAGETQYF. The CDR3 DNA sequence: TGTGCCAGCAAGAGTAGCGGGGCCGGGGAGACCCAGTACTTC.